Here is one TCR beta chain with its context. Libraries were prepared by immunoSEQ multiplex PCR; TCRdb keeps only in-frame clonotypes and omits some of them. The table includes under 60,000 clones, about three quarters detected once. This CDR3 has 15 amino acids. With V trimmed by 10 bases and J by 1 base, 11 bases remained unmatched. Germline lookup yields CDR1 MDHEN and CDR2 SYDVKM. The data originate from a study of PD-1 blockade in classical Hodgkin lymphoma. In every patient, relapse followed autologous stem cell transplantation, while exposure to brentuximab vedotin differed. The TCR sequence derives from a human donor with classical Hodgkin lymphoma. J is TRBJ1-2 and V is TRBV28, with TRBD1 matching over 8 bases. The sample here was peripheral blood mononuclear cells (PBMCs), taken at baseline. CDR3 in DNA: TGTGCCACATCCAGGGGGCAATGGGTTAACTATGGCTACACCTTC. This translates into CATSRGQWVNYGYTF.